A selection of T cell receptor beta chains follows, all from one sample in a study of vaccination and CD4 T cells after COVID-19. Their recognized antigens are unknown. TCRdb called the PCR reads again in MiXCR, with one record for every CDR3 protein. Altogether about 11,000 distinct CDR3 sequences are present, 65% to 80% being singletons, with the ten largest covering 12%. The sample taken for sequencing was CD4+ T cells from blood, cultured in vitro. The source of these receptors is a human donor who had recovered from COVID-19. Both conserved end residues are part of each CDR3. A D gene is named only where the DNA matches it firmly. The listing skips clone size in some rows; elsewhere it reads once, few, many or a size class.

.	.	TRBV28	TRBJ1-5	CASRDGPGGNQPQHF	TGTGCCAGCAGGGATGGGCCCGGGGGCAATCAGCCCCAGCATTTT
.	.	TRBV10-1	TRBJ1-1	CASSEGLRDTEAFF	TGCGCCAGCAGTGAAGGTCTAAGGGACACTGAAGCTTTCTTT
.	.	TRBV20-1	TRBJ1-5	CSASSRSAVRTQHF	TGCAGTGCTAGTAGCCGGTCAGCCGTGAGGACCCAGCATTTT
.	.	TRBV7-2	TRBJ2-7	CASSSTGHGYEQYF	TGTGCCAGCAGCTCAACAGGGCATGGCTACGAGCAGTACTTC
.	TRBD1	TRBV7-9	TRBJ1-5	CASTSGTGGRQPQHF	TGTGCCAGCACATCCGGGACAGGGGGTCGGCAGCCCCAGCATTTT
.	.	TRBV24-1	TRBJ1-2	CATSGPGGYTF	TGTGCCACCAGTGGTCCAGGCGGCTACACCTTC
few	.	TRBV5-6	TRBJ1-1	CASSLQGSEAFF	TGTGCCAGCAGCTTGCAGGGGTCTGAAGCTTTCTTT
.	TRBD1	TRBV20-1	TRBJ1-5	CSARRTGGDQPQHF	TGCAGTGCTAGAAGGACAGGGGGTGATCAGCCCCAGCATTTT
few	.	TRBV28	TRBJ2-3	CASSLMAAYTDTQYF	TGTGCCAGCAGTTTAATGGCTGCCTACACAGATACGCAGTATTTT
.	.	TRBV6-2/TRBV6-3	TRBJ2-1	CASSYPQKVWHF	TGTGCCAGCAGTTACCCTCAAAAAGTCTGGCACTTC
.	.	TRBV28	TRBJ2-7	CASSTYPKGENF	TGTGCCAGCAGCACTTATCCGAAAGGGGAGAACTTC
.	.	TRBV7-9	TRBJ1-5	CATQAPNPNQPQHF	TGTGCCACCCAGGCACCAAACCCCAATCAGCCCCAGCATTTT
.	.	TRBV29-1	TRBJ1-1	CSAGDLEGTEAFF	TGCAGCGCCGGGGACCTGGAGGGGACTGAAGCTTTCTTT
.	.	TRBV10-3	TRBJ1-2	CAISEGRDNYGYTF	TGTGCCATCAGTGAAGGCAGGGACAACTATGGCTACACCTTC
.	.	TRBV6-5	TRBJ2-1	CASSYGRRAPVEQFF	TGTGCCAGCAGTTACGGGAGGCGGGCCCCCGTGGAGCAGTTCTTC
.	.	TRBV28	TRBJ1-2	CASSVGGGSYGYTF	TGTGCCAGCAGCGTCGGGGGAGGCTCTTATGGCTACACCTTC
few	.	TRBV7-6	TRBJ1-1	CASRRPGSGTEAFF	TGTGCCAGCAGGCGCCCCGGATCGGGGACTGAAGCTTTCTTT
once	TRBD1	TRBV15	TRBJ1-2	CATSRDRDYGYTF	TGTGCCACCAGCAGGGACAGGGATTACGGCTACACCTTC
.	.	TRBV20-1	TRBJ1-5	CSAREGEVGQPQHF	TGCAGTGCTAGAGAGGGGGAGGTCGGTCAGCCCCAGCATTTT
.	TRBD2	TRBV27	TRBJ2-7	CAGTGLAGIYEQYF	TGTGCCGGTACGGGGCTAGCGGGAATCTACGAGCAGTACTTC
few	TRBD1	TRBV5-8	TRBJ2-5	CASSLMDREKTQYF	TGTGCCAGCAGCTTGATGGACAGGGAAAAGACCCAGTACTTC
once	.	TRBV20-1	TRBJ2-1	CSGIADHNEQFF	TGCAGTGGTATAGCGGACCACAATGAGCAGTTCTTC
.	.	TRBV7-9	TRBJ1-5	CASSWQGSSQPQHF	TGTGCCAGCAGCTGGCAGGGTTCTAGTCAGCCCCAGCATTTT
.	.	TRBV7-2	TRBJ1-1	CASSLRQNTEAFF	TGTGCCAGCAGCTTAAGACAGAACACTGAAGCTTTCTTT
.	TRBD2	TRBV30	TRBJ2-7	CAWSGLAAHEQHF	TGTGCCTGGAGTGGACTAGCGGCGCACGAGCAGCACTTC
.	.	TRBV24-1	TRBJ1-5	CATSDSGGNYQPQHF	TGTGCCACCAGTGATTCTGGGGGGAATTATCAGCCCCAGCATTTT
few	.	TRBV20-1	TRBJ1-5	CSARSGRENQPQHF	TGCAGTGCTAGAAGTGGCAGGGAAAATCAGCCCCAGCATTTT
.	.	TRBV6-1	TRBJ2-7	CASRKAGGTSPYEQYF	TGTGCCAGCAGGAAAGCTGGGGGTACTAGCCCCTACGAGCAGTACTTC
.	.	TRBV20-1	TRBJ2-3	CSARVSPLKDTQYF	TGCAGTGCTAGAGTGTCACCTTTAAAGGATACGCAGTATTTT
once	TRBD2	TRBV20-1	TRBJ2-7	CSASGRTHEQYF	TGCAGTGCTAGCGGGAGGACGCACGAGCAGTACTTC
.	.	TRBV7-3	TRBJ2-7	CASSLKATPLYEQYF	TGTGCCAGCAGCTTAAAGGCGACACCGCTCTACGAGCAGTACTTC
.	.	TRBV6-5	TRBJ1-5	CASSSLQGNQPQHF	TGTGCCAGCAGTTCCCTCCAGGGCAATCAGCCCCAGCATTTT
few	.	TRBV20-1	TRBJ1-5	CSARAQAPGNQPQHF	TGCAGTGCTAGAGCACAGGCACCTGGCAATCAGCCCCAGCATTTT
.	.	TRBV20-1	TRBJ2-7	CSARSGWRYEQYF	TGCAGTGCTAGATCCGGGTGGAGGTACGAGCAGTACTTC
.	.	TRBV28	TRBJ1-5	CASSILDQPQHF	TGTGCCAGCAGTATACTGGATCAGCCCCAGCATTTT
.	TRBD1	TRBV6-2/TRBV6-3	TRBJ2-7	CASTPTGDTGGRRGTLYEQYF	TGTGCCAGCACCCCCACGGGAGATACAGGGGGCAGAAGAGGTACCCTATACGAGCAGTACTTC
.	.	TRBV28	TRBJ1-2	CASRYGSSNYGYTF	TGTGCCAGCAGGTATGGAAGTTCTAACTATGGCTACACCTTC
.	TRBD2	TRBV20-1	TRBJ2-1	CSVQMGTSGRNEQFF	TGCAGTGTCCAAATGGGGACTAGCGGGAGGAATGAGCAGTTCTTC
.	.	TRBV20-1	TRBJ2-7	CSATLISYEQYF	TGCAGTGCCACCCTGATTAGCTACGAGCAGTACTTC
.	.	TRBV20-1	TRBJ1-5	CSAQGSSNQPQHF	TGCAGTGCCCAGGGTTCCAGCAATCAGCCCCAGCATTTT
.	TRBD2	TRBV28	TRBJ2-7	CASSPSGRVYEQYF	TGTGCCAGCAGTCCCTCTGGGAGGGTCTACGAGCAGTACTTC
.	.	TRBV7-2	TRBJ1-6	CASSSWESSYNSPLHF	TGTGCCAGCAGCTCCTGGGAGAGCTCCTATAATTCACCCCTCCACTTT
.	.	TRBV6-5	TRBJ1-6	CASSYSDGVYNSPLHF	TGTGCCAGCAGTTACTCGGACGGGGTCTATAATTCACCCCTCCACTTT
few	.	TRBV20-1	TRBJ1-6	CSARDETYNSPLHF	TGCAGTGCTAGGGACGAAACCTATAATTCACCCCTCCACTTT
.	TRBD1	TRBV28	TRBJ1-5	CASTWTGSGQPQHF	TGTGCCAGCACCTGGACAGGGTCGGGCCAGCCCCAGCATTTT
.	.	TRBV28	TRBJ1-5	CASKLPEGSNQPQHF	TGTGCCAGCAAGCTGCCGGAGGGGAGCAATCAGCCCCAGCATTTT
.	TRBD2	TRBV20-1	TRBJ2-7	CSARGTSGRSYEQYF	TGCAGTGCTAGAGGGACTAGCGGGAGGTCTTACGAGCAGTACTTC
.	TRBD1	TRBV5-1	TRBJ2-7	CASSLPGTGASEQYF	TGCGCCAGCAGCTTACCCGGGACAGGGGCCTCCGAGCAGTACTTC
.	.	TRBV6-1	TRBJ1-2	CASSNLGGGLDGYTF	TGTGCCAGCAGCAACCTTGGGGGCGGGCTAGATGGCTACACCTTC
.	.	TRBV24-1	TRBJ1-5	CATSDTLSIPYQPQHF	TGTGCCACCAGTGACACCCTCAGTATACCTTATCAGCCCCAGCATTTT
.	.	TRBV7-2	TRBJ2-6	CASSLGGAGANVLTF	TGTGCCAGCAGCTTAGGGGGGGCTGGGGCCAACGTCCTGACTTTC
.	.	TRBV20-1	TRBJ1-2	CSARGDGGGADYGYTF	TGCAGTGCTAGAGGAGACGGGGGGGGCGCTGACTATGGCTACACCTTC
once	.	TRBV19	TRBJ2-5	CASKRGSKGETQYF	TGTGCCAGTAAGAGGGGCAGCAAGGGAGAGACCCAGTACTTC
.	.	TRBV7-2	TRBJ1-1	CASSLAPNGGGTEAFF	TGTGCCAGCAGCTTAGCGCCCAATGGGGGTGGCACTGAAGCTTTCTTT
once	.	TRBV4-1	TRBJ1-5	CASSLIRGQQLQPQHF	TGCGCCAGCAGCCTCATAAGAGGACAACAACTTCAGCCCCAGCATTTT
.	.	TRBV7-6	TRBJ1-2	CASGDPGTRGGGYTF	TGTGCCAGCGGCGACCCAGGGACAAGGGGCGGGGGCTACACCTTC
.	.	TRBV24-1	TRBJ1-1	CALLPRGLKNTEAFF	TGTGCCCTCCTCCCGCGGGGGCTGAAAAACACTGAAGCTTTCTTT
.	TRBD2	TRBV20-1	TRBJ2-3	CSLTSGGGTDTQYF	TGCAGCCTTACTAGCGGGGGCGGCACAGATACGCAGTATTTT